The 21 T cell receptor beta chains presented below share a single source sample, sequenced in a study of T cells after posttransplantation cyclophosphamide. Treatment was busulfan-fludarabine conditioning, a marrow graft, and cyclophosphamide on days +3 and +4. Data came from immunoSEQ multiplex PCR; TCRdb stores just in-frame clones and leaves some out. The sample gives 7,000 to 9,500 clones, none seen only once, and the top ten clones hold 3% to 4.5%. Sequencing used PBMCs, obtained 350 to 390 days after allogeneic stem cell transplant with posttransplant cyclophosphamide. These TCRs come from a male patient aged 50 to 59 who received an allogeneic stem cell transplant from a related donor and was CMV-positive. Some T cells may be graft donor cells.

This clone occurred many times. The chain employs TRBV5-6 and TRBJ2-3; 14 bases agree with TRBD2. Germline CDR1 is SGHDT and CDR2 is YYEEEE. J lost 5 bases, V lost 5 bases, and 4 bases had no gene match. This CDR3 spans 15 amino acids. CDR3 in amino acids: CASSSGTSGGDTQYF. The CDR3 coding sequence is TGTGCCAGCAGTTCAGGGACTAGCGGGGGAGATACGCAGTATTTT. The variable domain in full, completed from reference TRBV5-6 and TRBJ2-3, reads DAGVTQSPTHLIKTRGQQVTLRCSPKSGHDTVSWYQQALGQGPQFIFQYYEEEERQRGNFPDRFSGHQFPNYSSELNVNALLLGDSALYLCASSSGTSGGDTQYFGPGTRLTVL.

The table lists this clone with many counts. This chain links TRBV11-2 with TRBJ1-3, with TRBD1 matching over 7 bases. Per the germline V gene, CDR1 is SGHAT and CDR2 is FQNNGV. J gave up 8 bases and V 5 bases, and 12 bases lay outside the gene matches. The CDR3 extends over 15 amino acids. The DNA of the CDR3 is TGTGCCAGCAGCCCTACTTACAGGGGTCAGGACACCATATATTTT. This codes for CASSPTYRGQDTIYF.

This clone was recorded at least ten times. The chain employs TRBV20-1 and TRBJ2-7, with D perhaps TRBD2 (5 bases). This CDR3 region has 11 residues. Trimming cost V 7 bases and J 5 bases, with 12 bases left between them. Germline assignment: CDR1 DFQATT and CDR2 SNEGSKA (reference sequence). Here the CDR3 DNA reads TGCAGTGTTGGCGGGTACAACGAGCAGTACTTC. As protein: CSVGGYNEQYF.

By sample share, this clone is medium-sized. The chain has TRBV7-9 and TRBJ2-1; D may be TRBD1 (6 bases). The germline V and J ends were trimmed by 5 bases and 13 bases, with 12 bases remaining between them. The CDR3 spans 11 residues. Germline CDR1 is SEHNR and CDR2 is FQNEAQ (reference sequence). The chain's CDR3 is CASSPGAVQFF. The CDR3, as DNA: TGTGCCAGCAGCCCAGGGGCCGTACAGTTCTTC.

Within the sample, this clone is medium-sized. The J gene is TRBJ2-7, the V gene TRBV6-1, with unresolved D. The CDR3 contains 14 residues. CDR1 and CDR2 (germline): MNHNS, SASEGT. V was clipped by 0 bases and J by 4 bases, with 10 bases between them. CDR3 DNA: TGTGCCAGCAGTGAAGCGGGCAGCCAATACGAGCAGTACTTC. As protein: CASSEAGSQYEQYF.

This clone has at least ten counts. The chain links TRBV9 to TRBJ1-5, with D maybe TRBD1 (5 bases). The V end was cut by 0 bases, the J end by 7 bases, with 14 bases between. Germline CDR1 is SGDLS and CDR2 is YYNGEE. The CDR3 runs to 15 residues. The CDR3 DNA is TGTGCCAGCAGCGTAGATGCCAGGGCTGGGCAGCCCCAGCATTTT. It is translated as CASSVDARAGQPQHF.

The chain uses TRBV12-5 and TRBJ2-3; 10 nucleotides align to TRBD2. This CDR3 is built from 21 residues. Germline V CDR1 and CDR2: LGHNT, FRNRAP. Trimming took 3 bases from V and 0 from J; bases not matched to a gene: 18. The CDR3 coding sequence is TGTGCTAGTGGTTTCATTCCGGGACTAGCGCTTATTACCCCTAGCACAGATACGCAGTATTTT. This codes for CASGFIPGLALITPSTDTQYF.

Many counts were recorded for this clone. This chain joins TRBV7-2 and TRBJ2-2; tentatively, D is TRBD1 (5 bases). CDR1 is SGHTA, CDR2 FQGNSA, per germline. V gave up 6 bases and J gave up 2 bases, with 10 bases separating them. The CDR3 consists of 14 residues. The CDR3 region has the DNA TGTGCCAGCAGACGACAGCAAAACACCGGGGAGCTGTTTTTT. It encodes CASRRQQNTGELFF.

Ten or more counts support this clone. The CDR3 loop is CASSSSGTSGSRSTDTQYF. CDR3 sequence (DNA): TGTGCCAGCAGCTCGTCCGGGACTAGCGGGAGTAGAAGCACAGATACGCAGTATTTT. The chain has TRBV5-8 and TRBJ2-3; TRBD2 matches 14 bases. This CDR3 region has 19 residues. The V segment lost 3 bases and the J segment 0 bases; nucleotides outside the gene matches: 9. Germline V CDR1 and CDR2: SGHTS, YDEGEE. Complete variable domain (other parts from reference TRBV5-8 and TRBJ2-3): EAGVTQSPTHLIKTRGQQATLRCSPISGHTSVYWYQQALGLGLQFLLWYDEGEERNRGNFPPRFSGRQFPNYSSELNVNALELEDSALYLCASSSSGTSGSRSTDTQYFGPGTRLTVL.

The sample holds many counts of this clone. The V call is TRBV2, the J call TRBJ2-1; 16 bases map to TRBD2. V shed 7 bases, J shed 6 bases, and the junction held 21 bases outside the gene matches. The CDR3 runs 21 residues. Looked up from germline, CDR1 is SNHLY and CDR2 is FYNNEI. The CDR3 sequence: CASTSVGFQSGLAGGGNEQFF. In nucleotides, the CDR3 is TGTGCCAGCACGAGTGTTGGTTTTCAGTCGGGACTAGCGGGAGGGGGCAATGAGCAGTTCTTC.

This clone was seen many times. This chain links TRBV18 with TRBJ2-1; 9 bases are shared with TRBD2. In germline, CDR1 is KGHSH, CDR2 LQKENI. Germline trimming cut 4 bases from V and 9 bases from J; bases unmatched to any gene: 7. CDR3 length: 14 amino acids. The chain's CDR3 is CASSLSSGGSEQFF. Here the CDR3 DNA reads TGTGCCAGCTCACTCTCGAGCGGGGGGAGTGAGCAGTTCTTC.

This clone was counted ten times or more. The genes are TRBV10-3 and TRBJ1-4; 8 bases line up with TRBD1. Trimming cost V 6 bases and J 5 bases; bases outside gene matches: 2. The CDR3 runs 13 residues. Germline-derived CDR1 and CDR2 are ENHRY and SYGVKD. The CDR3 loop is CAISRDRNEKLFF. In DNA form, the CDR3 reads TGTGCCATCAGCCGGGACAGGAATGAAAAACTGTTTTTT.

This clone appeared many times. This chain uses TRBV11-3 with TRBJ2-3; D possibly corresponds to TRBD2 (5 bases). The CDR3 covers 13 residues. Per the germline V gene, CDR1 is SGHNT and CDR2 is YENEEA. V lost 4 bases and J 6 bases, leaving 11 bases between the germline ends. The CDR3 nucleotides read TGTGCCAGCAGCTCCGGTGGGGAGGATACGCAGTATTTT. Amino acid sequence: CASSSGGEDTQYF.

This clone was seen many times. The gene calls are TRBV25-1 and TRBJ1-2; TRBD1 might be the D (6 bases). Germline CDR1 MGHDK, CDR2 SYGVNS. Trimming stripped 4 bases from V and 6 bases from J, with 12 bases between. The CDR3 loop spans 13 amino acids. CDR3 nucleotides: TGTGCCAGCAGTGTGACCGGACAGAATGGCTACACCTTC. The encoded protein is CASSVTGQNGYTF.

The sample holds many counts of this clone. This chain uses TRBV9 with TRBJ2-7; D is perhaps TRBD2 (6 bases). Trimming took 2 bases from V and 3 from J, leaving 18 bases between them. CDR1 is SGDLS, CDR2 YYNGEE, per germline. The CDR3 is made up of 16 amino acids. CDR3 DNA: TGTGCCAGCAGCGTTGGTAGCGGACCTAGCAACTACGAGCAGTACTTC. As protein: CASSVGSGPSNYEQYF.

This clone was seen at least ten times. This chain joins TRBV5-5 and TRBJ2-7, with D possibly being TRBD1 (6 bases). Germline values: CDR1 SGHKS, CDR2 YYEKEE (reference sequence). The CDR3 has 15 amino acids. With 0 bases removed from V and 3 bases from J, the gap between germline ends came to 13 bases. CDR3 in amino acids: CASSLAAGTIYEQYF. The CDR3 DNA is TGTGCCAGCAGCTTGGCCGCTGGGACAATCTACGAGCAGTACTTC.

This clone has ten or more counts. The rearrangement joins TRBV19 to TRBJ2-1; TRBD2 matches 7 bases. CDR3 size: 15 residues. V shed 7 bases and J 3 bases; nucleotides not matched to a gene: 9. Germline CDR1 is LNHDA and CDR2 is SQIVND (reference sequence). The chain's CDR3 is CASKSSGALYNEQFF. The DNA for the CDR3 is TGTGCCAGTAAGTCAAGCGGGGCCCTCTACAATGAGCAGTTCTTC.

There are many counts of this clone. V is TRBV6-5 and J is TRBJ2-3; TRBD2 is a possible D gene (5 bases). CDR1 and CDR2 from the germline V gene are MNHEY and SVGAGI. CDR3 size: 14 residues. Trimming took off 2 bases at V and 2 bases at J, with 8 bases between the two ends. CDR3 in DNA: TGTGCCAGCAGTTACCCGGGATTCACAGATACGCAGTATTTT. It translates to CASSYPGFTDTQYF.

At least ten counts were recorded for this clone. V and J are TRBV7-2 and TRBJ2-1, with TRBD2 identical over 11 bases. Germline values: CDR1 SGHTA, CDR2 FQGNSA. This CDR3 is 15 amino acids long. After removal of 5 bases from V and 7 bases from J, the junction contained 7 bases not matched to a gene. The CDR3 DNA is TGTGCCAGCAGCCCGACTAGCGGGGAGGGTAATGAGCAGTTCTTC. This sequence encodes CASSPTSGEGNEQFF.

This clone is medium-sized in the sample. This chain connects TRBV6-5 to TRBJ1-4, with TRBD1 identical over 9 bases. From germline, CDR1 is MNHEY and CDR2 SVGAGI. The V segment lost 5 bases and the J segment 7 bases; nucleotides outside the gene matches: 8. The CDR3 extends over 15 amino acids. The CDR3 region has the DNA TGTGCCAGCAGTAGCTACCGGGACAGGGCTGAAAAACTGTTTTTT. This encodes CASSSYRDRAEKLFF.

This clone was observed at least ten times. V and J are TRBV10-3 and TRBJ2-7, with 9 bases that match TRBD1. V lost 8 bases and J lost 5; bases outside the gene matches: 4. The V gene's germline CDR1 is ENHRY and CDR2 SYGVKD. CDR3 size: 12 residues. CDR3 loop: CAIGQGRDEQYF. The CDR3 DNA follows: TGTGCCATCGGACAGGGGAGAGACGAGCAGTACTTC.